This entry describes one T cell receptor (beta chain). Its antigen is undetermined. This entry belongs to a study of T cell responses to AZD1222 COVID-19 vaccine. This CDR3 is 14 amino acids long. CDR1 is LGHDT, CDR2 YNNKEL, per germline (reference sequence). J lost 4 bases, V lost 5 bases, and 2 bases had no gene match. Here immunoSEQ multiplex PCR was the method, and the copy in TCRdb shows in-frame clones only, minus some. The table includes about 120,000 clones, roughly 91% detected once. Overall study findings and caveats: Seropositivity was recorded at baseline in only a handful of AZD1222 recipients.

The chain is built from TRBV3-1 (or the pseudogene TRBV3-2) and TRBJ2-7; 13 bases are a match to TRBD2. The source was peripheral blood, collected 28 days after the second AZD1222 dose. This sequence originates from an adult who received the AZD1222 COVID-19 vaccine. CDR3 nucleotide sequence: TGTGCCAGCAGCGTACTAGCGGGAGGGTACGAGCAGTACTTC. This encodes CASSVLAGGYEQYF.